This T cell receptor beta chain was found in a study of cytomegalovirus exposure and HLA in healthy donors. The V gene lost 2 bases and the J gene lost 7 bases, with 11 bases spanning the gap. CDR1 and CDR2 from the germline V gene are SGHAT and FQNNGV. CDR3 length: 13 amino acids. Concerning this clone itself: Antigen unknown.

Libraries were prepared by immunoSEQ multiplex PCR; TCRdb keeps only in-frame clonotypes and omits some of them. The sample comprises some 340,000 clones, around 90% of which are singletons, and 1% to 1.5% rests with the top ten. Study outcomes and limitations: In vitro experiments confirmed that three CMV-associated chains were specific for CMV antigens.

Sequenced sample: PBMCs. The J gene is TRBJ1-1, the V gene TRBV11-2; the D is unclear. The source is a young woman in good health and CMV-seropositive. CDR3 coding DNA: TGTGCCAGCAGCTTAAATCCGGCAGGTGAAGCTTTCTTT. This gives the protein CASSLNPAGEAFF. Drawing the rest from reference TRBV11-2 and TRBJ1-1, the complete variable domain is EAGVAQSPRYKIIEKRQSVAFWCNPISGHATLYWYQQILGQGPKLLIQFQNNGVVDDSQLPKDRFSAERLKGVDSTLKIQPAKLEDSAVYLCASSLNPAGEAFFGQGTRLTVV.